This TCR beta chain was identified in a study of cytomegalovirus exposure and HLA in healthy donors. General study findings and limits: Accounts indicate the classifier identified cytomegalovirus status with strong specificity and sensitivity. An analysis that was carried out later associated fewer than 20,000 TCR beta sequences with HLA alleles at 0.05 false discovery rate.

This clone was picked up one time. What it binds is not known. Although they were nominally healthy when sampled, donors likely had unrecorded immune exposures. The PCR had 60 Vbeta and 13 Jbeta primers. TCRdb's copy holds only in-frame clones and misses some; the assay was immunoSEQ multiplex PCR. The sample has approximately 120,000 clones, roughly 80% seen once. Sample: PBMCs. This sequence originates from a woman in her 40s in good health and CMV-seropositive.

CDR3 amino acids: CASSLGLDGDYEQYF. The DNA of the CDR3 is TGTGCCAGCAGCTTAGGACTAGACGGAGACTACGAGCAGTACTTC. The chain recombines TRBV7-6 with TRBJ2-7; the D gene is possibly TRBD2 (6 bases). Germline-derived CDR1 and CDR2 are SGHVS and FNYEAQ. Trimming removed 1 base at V and 3 bases at J, with 13 bases between. The length of the CDR3 is 15 residues. The full variable domain, its missing parts supplied by reference TRBV7-6 and TRBJ2-7, is GAGVSQSPRYKVTKRGQDVALRCDPISGHVSLYWYRQALGQGPEFLTYFNYEAQQDKSGLPNDRFSAERPEGSISTLTIQRTEQRDSAMYRCASSLGLDGDYEQYFGPGTRLTVT.